The 10 T cell receptor beta chains below were found in one sample sequenced in a study of blood T cell repertoires in COVID-19. Measured with immunoSEQ multiplex PCR; TCRdb has only the in-frame clones, and not every one. In the table there are fewer than 350,000 clones, 88% of which are singletons. The sequencing input was PBMCs or T cells enriched from blood (not recorded which). These receptors came from a woman in her fifties or sixties in a cohort exposed to, infected with or recovered from COVID-19 (not recorded which).

This CDR3 is CASSVAGTWLAGESYEQYF. In DNA, the CDR3 is TGTGCCAGCAGCGTAGCAGGTACGTGGTTAGCGGGAGAATCCTACGAGCAGTACTTC. This chain connects TRBV9 to TRBJ2-7; 9 nucleotides align to TRBD2. V shed 0 bases, J shed 1 base, and the junction held 14 bases outside the gene matches. The CDR3 loop spans 19 amino acids. Germline CDR1 reads SGDLS; CDR2 reads YYNGEE.

The chain employs TRBV7-8 and TRBJ2-1, with 10 bases fitting TRBD2. Germline lookup yields CDR1 SGHVS and CDR2 FQNEAQ. The CDR3 has 15 residues. The V gene end was trimmed by 1 base and the J gene end by 10 bases; junction bases not matched to a gene: 7. CDR3 bases: TGTGCCAGCAGCTTAGTAGCGGGAGGTATCGGAGAGCAGTTCTTC. Its translation is CASSLVAGGIGEQFF.

This clone was recorded many times. This chain connects TRBV21-1 to TRBJ1-2; the table calls TRBD1, which could not be checked here. TRBV21-1 is a listed pseudogene. This CDR3 is 18 amino acids long. CDR3 sequence: CASTPRGTGRLTNYGYTF. CDR3 nucleotides: TGTGCCAGCACCCCAAGGGGGACAGGGCGCCTTACTAACTATGGCTACACCTTC.

CDR3 coding DNA: TGCGCCAGCAGCTTGGGACAGTTTGCAACTAATGAAAAACTGTTTTTT. It encodes CASSLGQFATNEKLFF. V and J are TRBV5-1 and TRBJ1-4; possible D gene TRBD1, 5 bases. Trimming cost V 0 bases and J 0 bases, with 9 bases left between them. CDR1 and CDR2 from the germline V gene are SGHRS and YFSETQ. The CDR3 consists of 16 residues. The full variable domain, its missing parts supplied by reference TRBV5-1 and TRBJ1-4, is KAGVTQTPRYLIKTRGQQVTLSCSPISGHRSVSWYQQTPGQGLQFLFEYFSETQRNKGNFPGRFSGRQFSNSRSEMNVSTLELGDSALYLCASSLGQFATNEKLFFGSGTQLSVL.

The chain uses TRBV2 and TRBJ1-1, with 8 nucleotides matching TRBD1. The CDR3 contains 11 residues. V trimming: 9 bases; J trimming: 10 bases; junction bases outside the gene matches: 7. Germline CDR1 reads SNHLY; CDR2 reads FYNNEI. For the CDR3, the DNA is TGTGCCAGTTCTTCAGGGGGCGTAGCTTTCTTT. This sequence encodes CASSSGGVAFF. The whole variable domain, remainder taken from reference TRBV2 and TRBJ1-1, is EPEVTQTPSHQVTQMGQEVILRCVPISNHLYFYWYRQILGQKVEFLVSFYNNEISEKSEIFDDQFSVERPDGSNFTLKIRSTKLEDSAMYFCASSSGGVAFFGQGTRLTVV.

The rearrangement links TRBV7-2 to TRBJ1-1; D is possibly TRBD1 (5 bases). Deletions cut 3 bases from V and 5 bases from J, with 10 bases between. CDR1 is SGHTA, CDR2 FQGNSA, per germline. The CDR3 covers 13 residues. CDR3: CASSFKDSTEAFF. CDR3 coding DNA: TGTGCCAGCAGCTTCAAAGACAGTACTGAAGCTTTCTTT.

This chain uses TRBV9 with TRBJ2-7, with 7 bases fitting TRBD1. The CDR3 consists of 13 residues. Losses at the gene ends were 4 bases for V and 10 bases for J; bases not matched to a gene: 11. Germline CDR1 is SGDLS and CDR2 is YYNGEE. The CDR3 DNA follows: TGTGCCAGCAGCTTAACCAACAGGGGCCCTCAGTACTTC. Its translation is CASSLTNRGPQYF.

With regard to this clone: One junction end disagrees with the germline gene, perhaps due to a read error. CDR3 loop: CASSPTDSVQETQYF. CDR3 nucleotides: TGTGCTAGCAGCCCTACGGACAGTGTACAAGAGACCCAGTACTTC. The chain joins TRBV7-7 to TRBJ2-5, with D maybe TRBD1 (6 bases). Looked up from germline, CDR1 is SSHAT and CDR2 is FNYEAQ (reference sequence). There are 15 residues in the CDR3.

The rearrangement links TRBV7-2 to TRBJ2-3; TRBD2 might be the D (6 bases). Germline V gives CDR1 SGHTA, CDR2 FQGNSA. With 3 bases removed from V and 2 bases from J, the gap between germline ends came to 12 bases. This CDR3 has 15 amino acids. The chain's CDR3 is CASSFGGRVTDTQYF. CDR3 bases: TGTGCCAGCAGCTTTGGGGGGAGAGTCACAGATACGCAGTATTTT. The whole variable domain, remainder taken from reference TRBV7-2 and TRBJ2-3, is GAGVSQSPSNKVTEKGKDVELRCDPISGHTALYWYRQSLGQGLEFLIYFQGNSAPDKSGLPSDRFSAERTGGSVSTLTIQRTQQEDSAVYLCASSFGGRVTDTQYFGPGTRLTVL.

The V call is TRBV13, the J call TRBJ2-7; a weak D match, TRBD1 (5 bases). Trimming removed 6 bases at V and 0 bases at J, with 9 bases between. Germline V gene data show CDR1 as PRHDT and CDR2 as FYEKMQ (reference sequence). CDR3 size: 13 residues. Here the CDR3 reads CASSRTNSYEQYF. In DNA, the CDR3 is TGTGCCAGCAGTCGGACAAACTCCTACGAGCAGTACTTC.